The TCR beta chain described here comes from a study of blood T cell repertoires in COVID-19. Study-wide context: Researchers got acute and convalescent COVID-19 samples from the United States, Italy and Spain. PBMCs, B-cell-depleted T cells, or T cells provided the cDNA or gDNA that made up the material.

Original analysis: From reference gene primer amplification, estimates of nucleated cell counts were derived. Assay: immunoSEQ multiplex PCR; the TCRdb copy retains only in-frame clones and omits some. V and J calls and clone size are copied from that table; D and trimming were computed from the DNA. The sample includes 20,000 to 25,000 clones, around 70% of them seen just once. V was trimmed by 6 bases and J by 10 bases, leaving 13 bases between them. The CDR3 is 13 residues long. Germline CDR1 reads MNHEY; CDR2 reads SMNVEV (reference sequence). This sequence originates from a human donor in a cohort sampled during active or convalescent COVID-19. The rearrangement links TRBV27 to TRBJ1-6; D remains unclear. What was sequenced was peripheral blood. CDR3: CASSGPGRSPLHF. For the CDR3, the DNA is TGTGCCAGCAGCGGCCCCGGGAGATCACCCCTCCACTTT.